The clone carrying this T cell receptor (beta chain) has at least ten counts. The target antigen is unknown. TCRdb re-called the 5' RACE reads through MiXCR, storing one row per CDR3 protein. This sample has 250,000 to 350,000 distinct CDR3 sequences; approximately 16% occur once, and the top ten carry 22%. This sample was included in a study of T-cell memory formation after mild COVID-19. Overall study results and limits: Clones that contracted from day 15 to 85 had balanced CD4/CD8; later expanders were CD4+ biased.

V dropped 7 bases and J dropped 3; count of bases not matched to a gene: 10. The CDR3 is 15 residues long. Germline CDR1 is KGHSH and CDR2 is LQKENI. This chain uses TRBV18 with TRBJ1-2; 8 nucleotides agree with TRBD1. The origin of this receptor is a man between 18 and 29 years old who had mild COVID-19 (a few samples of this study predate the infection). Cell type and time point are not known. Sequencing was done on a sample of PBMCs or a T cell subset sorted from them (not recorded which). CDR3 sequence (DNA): TGTGCCAGCTTTTCGACAGGGGACGGCGACTATGGCTACACCTTC. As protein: CASFSTGDGDYGYTF. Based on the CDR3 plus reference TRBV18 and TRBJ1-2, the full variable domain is NAGVMQNPRHLVRRRGQEARLRCSPMKGHSHVYWYRQLPEEGLKFMVYLQKENIIDESGMPKERFSAEFPKEGPSILRIQQVVRGDSAAYFCASFSTGDGDYGYTFGSGTRLTVV.